One and the same sample provided the 28 T cell receptor beta chains below, sequenced in a study of blood T cell repertoires in COVID-19. Sequencing used immunoSEQ multiplex PCR; TCRdb keeps in-frame clones, though not all of them. The sample has 180,000 or so clones, roughly 83% seen once. The sequenced sample consisted of PBMCs or T cells enriched from blood (not recorded which). These TCRs come from a woman between 25 and 40 years old who had recovered from COVID-19.

This chain joins TRBV10-3 and TRBJ2-5; perhaps TRBD1 as D (7 bases). The germline V and J ends were trimmed by 1 base and 0 bases, with 21 bases remaining between them. Germline-derived CDR1 and CDR2 are ENHRY and SYGVKD. The CDR3 extends over 19 amino acids. CDR3 loop: CAISEFEGATGVDQETQYF. Here the CDR3 DNA reads TGTGCCATCAGTGAGTTCGAGGGGGCAACGGGGGTGGACCAAGAGACCCAGTACTTC.

This clone appeared once. The chain recombines TRBV10-1 with TRBJ2-3; TRBD1 agrees at 7 bases. After removal of 0 bases from V and 7 bases from J, the junction contained 10 bases not matched to a gene. The CDR3 spans 16 residues. Germline CDR1 and CDR2: WNHNN and SYGVQD (reference sequence). The DNA of the CDR3 is TGCGCCAGCAGTGAGTCGTACGGACAGGAGCCAAATACGCAGTATTTT. Encoded protein: CASSESYGQEPNTQYF.

This chain links TRBV29-1 with TRBJ2-7, with 11 bases matching TRBD1. In germline, CDR1 is SQVTM, CDR2 ANQGSEA. The CDR3 totals 12 residues. J lost 4 bases, V lost 7 bases, and 3 bases had no gene match. The CDR3 spells CSAGTGGYEQYF. As DNA, the CDR3 is TGCAGCGCCGGGACAGGGGGGTACGAGCAGTACTTC.

This chain connects TRBV7-7 to TRBJ2-1, with TRBD1 matching 10 bases. The CDR3 loop spans 15 amino acids. J lost 5 bases, V lost 5 bases, and 6 bases had no gene match. Germline V CDR1 and CDR2: SSHAT, FNYEAQ (reference sequence). The DNA of the CDR3 is TGTGCCAGCAGCACCGACAGGGGGCGCGACAATGAGCAGTTCTTC. Its translation is CASSTDRGRDNEQFF.

The chain recombines TRBV3-1 (or the pseudogene TRBV3-2) with TRBJ2-7, with D unclear. CDR3 length equals 15 residues. Germline values: CDR1 LGHDT, CDR2 YNNKEL (reference sequence). V was shortened by 4 bases and J by 1 base, with 14 bases between the two germline ends. CDR3 in amino acids: CASSPSTSWSYEQYF. The CDR3 DNA is TGTGCCAGCAGCCCGTCCACCAGTTGGTCCTACGAGCAGTACTTC.

CDR3 nucleotide sequence: TGTGCCACCAGTGATTTCCTTGCGGGAGGTCGGGACAATGAGCAGTTCTTC. It yields the protein CATSDFLAGGRDNEQFF. The chain has TRBV24-1 and TRBJ2-1, with TRBD2 matching 8 bases. The V gene end was trimmed by 1 base and the J gene end by 5 bases; junction bases not matched to a gene: 9. This CDR3 has 17 residues. From germline, CDR1 is KGHDR and CDR2 SFDVKD.

The sample holds one count of this clone. The rearrangement joins TRBV10-2 to TRBJ2-7; D is perhaps TRBD1 (6 bases). Per the germline V gene, CDR1 is WSHSY and CDR2 is SAAADI. Trimming pared 0 bases from V and 7 bases from J, leaving 7 bases between. The CDR3 has 12 residues. This chain's CDR3 is CASSESGGEQYF. CDR3 bases: TGCGCCAGCAGTGAGTCAGGGGGAGAGCAGTACTTC.

This clone occurred a few times. The gene calls are TRBV7-9 and TRBJ2-1; D uncertain. From germline, CDR1 is SEHNR and CDR2 FQNEAQ (reference sequence). The CDR3 has 11 amino acids. Deletions cut 5 bases from V and 15 bases from J, with 14 bases between. For the CDR3, the DNA is TGTGCCAGCAGCCTAAGTCCTGAAGCGTTCTTC. Amino acids: CASSLSPEAFF.

Remarks on this clone: Other DNA sequences in the sample encode the same CDR3. V is TRBV16 and J is TRBJ2-1; tentatively, D is TRBD1 (7 bases). The germline gives CDR1 KGHSY, CDR2 FQNENV. V lost 2 bases and J 2 bases, leaving 10 bases between the germline ends. The CDR3 is 15 amino acids. CDR3 in DNA: TGTGCCAGCAGCCAAGGAGGGGGCCCCTACAATGAGCAGTTCTTC. Its protein product is CASSQGGGPYNEQFF.

The V and J genes are TRBV27 and TRBJ2-1; 11 positions match TRBD2. V lost 5 bases and J lost 10; bases outside the gene matches: 13. The germline V gene has CDR1 MNHEY and CDR2 SMNVEV (reference sequence). The CDR3 runs 16 residues. The CDR3: CASSPWGLAGGEEQFF. CDR3 bases: TGTGCCAGCAGTCCCTGGGGATTAGCGGGAGGGGAAGAGCAGTTCTTC.

The chain uses TRBV7-2 and TRBJ2-7; D might be TRBD1 (5 bases). There are 16 residues in the CDR3. Germline assignment: CDR1 SGHTA and CDR2 FQGNSA. V dropped 1 base and J dropped 0 bases, with 13 bases sitting between them. CDR3 amino acids: CASSLVGVRDSYEQYF. The CDR3 DNA follows: TGTGCCAGCAGCTTAGTAGGTGTCAGGGACTCCTACGAGCAGTACTTC.

The rearrangement links TRBV11-3 to TRBJ2-2; a weak D match, TRBD1 (6 bases). The CDR3 sequence is 15 residues long. Germline assignment: CDR1 SGHNT and CDR2 YENEEA. V gave up 5 bases and J gave up 1 base, with 11 bases separating them. The CDR3 spells CASSSRDKNTGELFF. The CDR3, as DNA: TGTGCCAGCAGCAGCCGGGACAAGAACACCGGGGAGCTGTTTTTT.

This clone was observed a single time. This sequence joins TRBV2 and TRBJ2-2; 9 bases fit TRBD1. CDR1 is SNHLY, CDR2 FYNNEI, per germline. V trimming: 4 bases; J trimming: 5 bases; junction bases outside the gene matches: 8. This CDR3 contains 16 residues. CDR3 residues: CASSGTGVRRTGELFF. The CDR3 DNA reads as TGTGCCAGCAGTGGGACAGGGGTTAGAAGGACCGGGGAGCTGTTTTTT.

The CDR3 sequence is CASSDPGQGLYEQYF. The CDR3 region has the DNA TGCGCCAGCAGCGATCCGGGACAGGGGTTATACGAGCAGTACTTC. This sequence joins TRBV4-1 and TRBJ2-7; 10 bases map to TRBD1. Trimming removed 5 bases from V and 4 bases from J; junction bases left unmatched: 8. The CDR3 sequence is 15 residues long. The germline V gene encodes CDR1 MGHRA and CDR2 YSYEKL.

The V gene is TRBV5-4, the J gene TRBJ2-1; 9 nucleotides match TRBD1. The germline CDR1 and CDR2 sequences are SGHNT and YYREEE (reference sequence). The CDR3 is 15 residues long. The ends lost 1 base at V and 9 bases at J; junction bases unmatched: 8. In DNA, the CDR3 is TGTGCCAGCAGCTTGTTGGGACAGGGCCACGGTGAGCAGTTCTTC. It translates to CASSLLGQGHGEQFF.

This clone was seen just once. The junction and the germline gene differ at one end; a read error may be behind it. The V and J genes are TRBV6-5 and TRBJ2-3; TRBD2 might be the D (6 bases). Germline V gene sequence: CDR1 MNHEY, CDR2 SVGAGI. The CDR3 runs 13 residues. CDR3 coding DNA: TGTGCCAGCAGTAAAATCGCACCCCCGGGAGACGATTTT. Encoded protein: CASSKIAPPGDDF.

The chain recombines TRBV10-3 with TRBJ2-7; 9 bases line up with TRBD1. CDR1 is ENHRY and CDR2 is SYGVKD in the germline V gene. V trimming: 8 bases; J trimming: 2 bases; junction bases outside the gene matches: 7. The CDR3 totals 14 residues. The CDR3 sequence is CAILGDRDTYEQYF. In nucleotides, the CDR3 is TGTGCCATCCTTGGGGACAGGGACACCTACGAGCAGTACTTC.

The chain has TRBV3-1 (or the pseudogene TRBV3-2) and TRBJ1-4; TRBD1 matches at 10 bases. The CDR3 runs 17 residues. The germline gives CDR1 LGHDT, CDR2 YNNKEL (reference sequence). V lost 6 bases, J lost 2 bases, and 9 bases stayed unmatched. CDR3 region: CASSRTGGEWTNEKLFF. The CDR3 DNA follows: TGTGCCAGCAGTCGGACAGGGGGAGAATGGACTAATGAAAAACTGTTTTTT.

The gene calls are TRBV9 and TRBJ2-7, with no clear D. The CDR3 covers 14 residues. Germline V lookup: CDR1 SGDLS, CDR2 YYNGEE. Trimming removed 0 bases at V and 2 bases at J, with 9 bases between. The CDR3: CASSVGPEPYEQYF. CDR3 DNA: TGTGCCAGCAGCGTAGGGCCCGAACCCTACGAGCAGTACTTC.

The chain employs TRBV3-1 (or the pseudogene TRBV3-2) and TRBJ2-1; no firm D call. Germline CDR1 and CDR2: LGHDT and YNNKEL (reference sequence). V gave up 4 bases and J gave up 9 bases, with 10 bases separating them. The CDR3 spans 12 residues. CDR3 sequence: CASSLLASEQFF. The CDR3, as DNA: TGTGCCAGCAGCCTTTTAGCCAGTGAGCAGTTCTTC.

This rearrangement joins TRBV7-9 to TRBJ2-7, with a tentative D call TRBD1 (6 bases). Trimming cost V 1 base and J 4 bases, with 11 bases left between them. Germline V gene sequence: CDR1 SEHNR, CDR2 FQNEAQ (reference sequence). The CDR3 has 14 residues. The CDR3 loop is CASSLEGQSYEQYF. The CDR3 bases are TGTGCCAGCAGCTTAGAAGGACAGTCATACGAGCAGTACTTC.

This clone was recorded only once. This chain connects TRBV5-1 to TRBJ2-2, with D maybe TRBD1 (5 bases). This CDR3 is built from 15 residues. Trimming took off 0 bases at V and 4 bases at J, with 10 bases between the two ends. The germline gives CDR1 SGHRS, CDR2 YFSETQ. This chain's CDR3 is CASSLGQLSTGELFF. CDR3 coding DNA: TGCGCCAGCAGCTTGGGACAGCTGAGCACCGGGGAGCTGTTTTTT. Complete variable domain (other parts from reference TRBV5-1 and TRBJ2-2): KAGVTQTPRYLIKTRGQQVTLSCSPISGHRSVSWYQQTPGQGLQFLFEYFSETQRNKGNFPGRFSGRQFSNSRSEMNVSTLELGDSALYLCASSLGQLSTGELFFGEGSRLTVL.

V and J are TRBV20-1 and TRBJ2-4; D ambiguous. CDR1 and CDR2 (germline): DFQATT, SNEGSKA (reference sequence). Trimming removed 8 bases at V and 6 bases at J, with 11 bases between. The CDR3 contains 11 residues. CDR3 sequence reads: CSISFGNIQYF. DNA for the CDR3: TGCAGTATATCTTTCGGAAACATTCAGTACTTC.

In DNA form, the CDR3 reads TGTGCCAGCAGCCAGACTAGCGGGATGCGCGAGCAGTACTTC. Its protein is CASSQTSGMREQYF. This chain connects TRBV3-1 (or the pseudogene TRBV3-2) to TRBJ2-7; 11 bases fit TRBD2. V was clipped by 3 bases and J by 6 bases; unmatched bases: 4. This CDR3 is 14 amino acids long. Germline V gene lookup returns CDR1 LGHDT and CDR2 YNNKEL (reference sequence).

The chain employs TRBV5-1 and TRBJ2-1; 13 bases are shared with TRBD2. The CDR3 runs 18 residues. Per germline, CDR1 SGHRS and CDR2 YFSETQ. Trimming at V came to 4 bases and at J to 8 bases, leaving 15 bases not matched to a gene. The CDR3 bases are TGCGCCAGCAGCCCCTTCAGGACTAGCGGGAGATCGGCGGATGAGCAGTTCTTC. This encodes CASSPFRTSGRSADEQFF.

The gene calls are TRBV18 and TRBJ2-3, with TRBD1 identical over 9 bases. The V and J ends lost 3 bases and 4 bases, in that order; junction bases with no gene match: 8. The CDR3 extends over 16 amino acids. Looked up from germline, CDR1 is KGHSH and CDR2 is LQKENI. CDR3 region: CASSPQRTGESDTQYF. Here the CDR3 DNA reads TGTGCCAGCTCACCGCAAAGGACAGGGGAATCAGATACGCAGTATTTT.

The chain has TRBV9 and TRBJ2-7; TRBD2 matches at 10 bases. This CDR3 region has 15 residues. The V gene's germline CDR1 is SGDLS and CDR2 YYNGEE. Trimming removed 3 bases from V and 1 base from J; junction bases left unmatched: 4. The CDR3 DNA reads TGTGCCAGCAGCGGGAGCGGGAGGGCTTCCTACGAGCAGTACTTC. The encoded protein is CASSGSGRASYEQYF. The whole variable domain, remainder taken from reference TRBV9 and TRBJ2-7, is DSGVTQTPKHLITATGQRVTLRCSPRSGDLSVYWYQQSLDQGLQFLIQYYNGEERAKGNILERFSAQQFPDLHSELNLSSLELGDSALYFCASSGSGRASYEQYFGPGTRLTVT.

The chain couples TRBV27 to TRBJ2-7; D gene ambiguous. Germline V lookup: CDR1 MNHEY, CDR2 SMNVEV (reference sequence). The V end lost 10 bases, the J end lost 3 bases, and 13 bases lay between the germline ends. The CDR3 contains 12 residues. Written as DNA, the CDR3 is TGTGCCACTTCGGCCGGCGGCTACGAGCAGTACTTC. This translates into CATSAGGYEQYF.